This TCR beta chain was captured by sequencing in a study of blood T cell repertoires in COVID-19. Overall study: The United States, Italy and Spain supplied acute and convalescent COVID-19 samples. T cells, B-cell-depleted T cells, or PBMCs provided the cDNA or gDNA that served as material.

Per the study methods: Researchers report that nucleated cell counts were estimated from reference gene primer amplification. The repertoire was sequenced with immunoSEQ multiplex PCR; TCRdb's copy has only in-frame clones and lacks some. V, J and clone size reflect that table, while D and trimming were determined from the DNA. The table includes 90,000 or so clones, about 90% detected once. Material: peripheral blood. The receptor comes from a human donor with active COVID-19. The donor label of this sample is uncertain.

The CDR3 loop is CASSLLGQSSYEQYF. The CDR3 region has the DNA TGTGCCAGCAGTTTACTGGGACAGAGCTCCTACGAGCAGTACTTC. The rearrangement links TRBV27 to TRBJ2-7; 7 nucleotides line up with TRBD1. The V gene's germline CDR1 is MNHEY and CDR2 SMNVEV (reference sequence). V gave up 2 bases and J gave up 0 bases; unmatched junction bases: 4. This CDR3 region has 15 residues.